The following is a T cell receptor (beta chain) sequence with its context. This clone was counted a few times. Its antigen is unknown. Nothing much larger sits one base from this clone, and base qualities are not available. Its CDR3 holds 19 amino acids, cysteine through phenylalanine. This entry keeps only the CDR3 DNA: 57 bases, framed from base 1. The germline V end is reduced by 3 bases and the J end by 6 bases; junction bases left unmatched: 18. CDR1 and CDR2 are drawn from the germline V gene: MGHRA, YSYEKL. Each collaborating institution followed its own protocols to collect whole blood in K2EDTA tubes. For TCRbeta analysis, collaborator samples were shipped as frozen whole blood, as isolated PBMCs, or as DNA extracted from either sample type. This sample is part of a study of blood T cell repertoires in COVID-19 (dated by TCRdb to the early 2020s). With regard to the full study: The collaborator samples originated in the United States, Italy and Spain and spanned the acute and convalescent phases of COVID-19. The repertoires were made available in a free public database intended to serve as a resource for research on the immune response to SARS-CoV-2. The prospective study material was composed of cDNA or gDNA derived from T cells, B-cell-depleted T cells, or PBMCs. The dataset comprised deeply sampled blood TCRbeta repertoires from subjects exposed to, actively infected with, or recovered from COVID-19. A de-identified subject ID, COVID-19 status, age in years and sex were almost always included in the sample metadata. The samples were drawn from the first 160 participants of the ongoing ImmuneRACE study and from 1,254 subjects provided by 6 global collaborators. HLA class I and class II types, where available, came from metadata supplied by the sample provider rather than from assay-based typing. General conclusions and limits of the study: Clinical and demographic metadata were provided uncurated, with the amount varying by source and participant.

The immunoSEQ Assay, a bias-controlled multiplex PCR, was used to amplify TCRbeta CDR3 regions from genomic DNA. As for the original processing: Nucleated cell counts per sample were estimated from amplification of reference gene primers within the assay. To quantify the absolute abundance of each unique TCRbeta CDR3 rearrangement, sequence reads were collapsed and filtered. For each sample, productive Simpson clonality was calculated by taking the square root of Simpson's diversity index across productive rearrangements. In its TCRdb copy, this immuneACCESS table keeps in-frame sequences only and misses some clones. Where compared with another copy, unresolved V genes explain less than half of these, and the others have no known cause. That table is the source of V, J and clone size, and D and trimming were worked out from the DNA. This sample lists tens of thousands of clones; roughly 80% were detected once. The ten largest account for 16% of the sample.

The chain is assembled from TRBV4-1 and TRBJ2-2, and TRBD1 matches 8 of the central bases. The receptor comes from a human donor in a cohort sampled during active COVID-19. Sequencing was carried out using peripheral blood. The DNA sequence is given as TGCGCCAGCAGCCAGGGGGGCCGGGGGACAGGCCTCCGGGCCGGGGAGCTGTTTTTT. Protein translation: CASSQGGRGTGLRAGELFF.